This TCR beta chain was recorded in a study of T cells in Graves' hyperthyroidism and ophthalmopathy. Amplification of TCR beta CDR3 regions was performed using RNA transcripts as template. The primer set for the first-round RT-PCR of the TCR CDR3 was HTBI. TCRdb analysed the multiplex PCR reads with MiXCR anew, one entry per CDR3 protein. The sample contains some 350,000 distinct CDR3 sequences, around 15% of which appear only once. As regards this clonotype: The target antigen is unknown. The junction departs from germline at one end; a sequencing error may be responsible.

Diagnosis rested on symptoms, serum thyroxine and TRAb, thyroid ultrasound, and orbital computed tomography. Using more than 7.5 ml of fresh peripheral blood, PBMCs were prepared. Study-wide results and caveats: Model predictions of ophthalmopathy came a median approximately 6.8 months before onset.

The CDR3 consists of 13 residues. Germline V gene data show CDR1 as MGHRA and CDR2 as YSYEKL. The sequence derives from a woman aged 55-70 years with Graves' ophthalmopathy. J is TRBJ2-1 and V is TRBV4-1; 9 bases agree with TRBD1. The specimen was blood. The CDR3 DNA is TGCGCCAGCAGCCGCGGACAGGGGAATGGGCAGTTCTTC. Residues: CASSRGQGNGQFF.